The sequence of this TCR beta chain was determined in a study of PD-1 blockade in classical Hodgkin lymphoma. Points from the study as a whole: It was among complete responders that baseline diversity resembled that of newly diagnosed patients. By cycle point C4D1, TCR diversity had risen significantly in CD4+ cells (but not CD8+ cells). Patients who began taking nivolumab under 1 year after ASCT were left out.

This clone showed up just a few times. Its matching antigen is unknown. The V end was cut by 6 bases, the J end by 7 bases, with 12 bases between. CDR1 LNHDA and CDR2 SQIVND come from the germline V gene (reference sequence). The CDR3 consists of 12 residues. Assay: immunoSEQ multiplex PCR; the TCRdb copy retains only in-frame clones and omits some. The sample includes 95,000 to 100,000 clones, about 89% of them seen just once. Every patient had relapsed following autologous stem cell transplantation, and cohorts differed in brentuximab vedotin exposure. Complete response, partial response or progressive disease was each patient's best response.

The chain employs TRBV19 and TRBJ1-2; D remains ambiguous. The receptor's source is a human donor with classical Hodgkin lymphoma. Sample: peripheral blood mononuclear cells (PBMCs), taken before the second cycle of nivolumab. As DNA, the CDR3 is TGTGCCAGTAGCACAACCTGGATTGGCTACACCTTC. It translates to CASSTTWIGYTF. The variable domain in full, with the rest retrieved from reference TRBV19 and TRBJ1-2, is DGGITQSPKYLFRKEGQNVTLSCEQNLNHDAMYWYRQDPGQGLRLIYYSQIVNDFQKGDIAEGYSVSREKKESFPLTVTSAQKNPTAFYLCASSTTWIGYTFGSGTRLTVV.